Below are 22 T cell receptor beta chains sequenced from a single sample in a study of CD8 T cells in Susac syndrome. With random hexamers, 0.5 to 1 ug RNA was reverse transcribed. TCRdb itself ran the immunoSEQ multiplex PCR reads through MiXCR, one entry per CDR3 protein. This table holds some 96,000 distinct CDR3 sequences, just under 95% found once. Sequencing used CD4+ T cells from PBMCs. Receptor source: a human donor with Susac syndrome.

The chain joins TRBV5-4 to TRBJ2-5; D is unresolved. Trimming cost V 4 bases and J 2 bases, with 12 bases left between them. This CDR3 has 14 amino acids. Germline lookup yields CDR1 SGHNT and CDR2 YYREEE (reference sequence). CDR3 amino acids: CASSRSGPQETQYF. Here the CDR3 DNA reads TGTGCCAGCAGCCGGTCCGGGCCGCAAGAGACCCAGTACTTC. The full variable domain, in which reference TRBV5-4 and TRBJ2-5 provide the parts outside the CDR3, is ETGVTQSPTHLIKTRGQQVTLRCSSQSGHNTVSWYQQALGQGPQFIFQYYREEENGRGNFPPRFSGLQFPNYSSELNVNALELDDSALYLCASSRSGPQETQYFGPGTRLLVL.

The CDR3 sequence: CASSQEGSGTNEKLFF. The DNA of the CDR3 is TGTGCCAGCAGCCAAGAAGGAAGCGGAACTAATGAAAAACTGTTTTTT. The chain couples TRBV4-2 to TRBJ1-4; D call uncertain. The CDR3 has 16 amino acids. Germline V gives CDR1 LGHNA, CDR2 YNFKEQ. Trimming removed 0 bases at V and 1 base at J, with 9 bases between.

V gene TRBV6-1 combines with J gene TRBJ2-1; D could derive from TRBD1 or TRBD2 (6 bases each). Looked up from germline, CDR1 is MNHNS and CDR2 is SASEGT. V was shortened by 6 bases and J by 4 bases, with 19 bases between the two germline ends. The CDR3 extends over 16 amino acids. In nucleotides, the CDR3 is TGTGCCAGCAGCAGGGGTCCCCCGGGGAGGTACAATGAGCAGTTCTTC. Translating gives CASSRGPPGRYNEQFF.

The chain has TRBV12-3 or TRBV12-4 and TRBJ1-1; perhaps TRBD1 as D (6 bases). The CDR3 consists of 14 residues. The V end was cut by 7 bases, the J end by 5 bases, with 17 bases between. This chain's CDR3 is CASTRQAGRTEAFF. Written as DNA, the CDR3 is TGTGCCAGCACCCGACAGGCGGGAAGGACTGAAGCTTTCTTT.

The chain carries TRBV7-9 and TRBJ1-6; D not certain. Germline V CDR1 and CDR2: SEHNR, FQNEAQ (reference sequence). V lost 1 base to trimming and J lost 10 bases, with 8 bases between them. The CDR3 covers 13 residues. CDR3 bases: TGTGCCAGCAGCTTAGAGGGAGGATCACCCCTCCACTTT. It yields the protein CASSLEGGSPLHF.

The chain recombines TRBV30 with TRBJ2-3, with D possibly TRBD2 on 6 matching bases. Germline V gene lookup returns CDR1 GTSNPN and CDR2 SVGIG (reference sequence). The V and J ends lost 3 bases and 0 bases respectively, with 13 bases between them. The CDR3 length is 15 residues. The CDR3 bases are TGTGCCTGGAGCGGGGGTGCAACTAGCACAGATACGCAGTATTTT. Residues: CAWSGGATSTDTQYF.

The chain is built from TRBV9 and TRBJ2-1; D gene ambiguous. This CDR3 spans 13 amino acids. CDR1 SGDLS and CDR2 YYNGEE come from the germline V gene. Trimming cost V 0 bases and J 5 bases, with 6 bases left between them. CDR3 sequence: CASSVVGHNEQFF. The CDR3 DNA sequence: TGTGCCAGCAGCGTAGTTGGGCACAATGAGCAGTTCTTC.

The chain is built from TRBV10-3 and TRBJ1-6, with 8 bases fitting TRBD1. The CDR3 sequence is 16 residues long. The V and J ends lost 7 bases and 8 bases, in that order; junction bases with no gene match: 13. Germline loops: CDR1 ENHRY, CDR2 SYGVKD. CDR3 residues: CAINITTGELDSPLHF. CDR3 nucleotides: TGTGCCATCAATATTACGACAGGGGAACTGGATTCACCCCTCCACTTT.

J is TRBJ2-5 and V is TRBV3-1; possible D gene TRBD2, 6 bases. CDR1 and CDR2 (germline): LGHDT, YNNKEL (reference sequence). V was trimmed by 5 bases and J by 7 bases, leaving 17 bases between them. This CDR3 is 14 amino acids long. The DNA for the CDR3 is TGTGCCAGCAGCGCCGCCGGCAGGGACTGGACCCAGTACTTC. Translated, it gives CASSAAGRDWTQYF.

This rearrangement joins TRBV30 to TRBJ2-3, with 8 positions matching TRBD1. From germline, CDR1 is GTSNPN and CDR2 SVGIG (reference sequence). With V trimmed by 3 bases and J by 10 bases, 12 bases remained unmatched. CDR3 size: 14 residues. The CDR3 protein is CAWSFSLPGQAQYF. The CDR3 DNA sequence: TGTGCCTGGAGCTTCTCCTTGCCGGGACAGGCGCAGTATTTT. Combining the CDR3 with reference TRBV30 and TRBJ2-3 gives the whole variable domain SQTIHQWPATLVQPVGSPLSLECTVEGTSNPNLYWYRQAAGRGLQLLFYSVGIGQISSEVPQNLSASRPQDRQFILSSKKLLLSDSGFYLCAWSFSLPGQAQYFGPGTRLTVL.

The chain joins TRBV20-1 to TRBJ1-5; D is possibly TRBD1 (5 bases). The CDR3 is made up of 13 amino acids. V gave up 3 bases and J gave up 5 bases, with 11 bases separating them. In germline, CDR1 is DFQATT, CDR2 SNEGSKA (reference sequence). The CDR3 coding sequence is TGCAGTGCTAGGGGGGGATCGGATCAGCCCCAGCATTTT. Protein product: CSARGGSDQPQHF.

The count of this clonotype is one. The V call is TRBV30, the J call TRBJ1-1, with D uncertain. Germline V lookup: CDR1 GTSNPN, CDR2 SVGIG (reference sequence). Trimming shortened V by 0 bases and J by 10 bases, and 18 bases separated the two germline ends. The CDR3 runs 14 residues. In DNA form, the CDR3 reads TGTGCCTGGAGTGTACTGAAAGGACCGGACGGAGCTTTCTTT. Its translation: CAWSVLKGPDGAFF.

The chain combines TRBV7-3 with TRBJ2-1, with TRBD2 matching 12 bases. After removal of 0 bases from V and 6 bases from J, the junction contained 3 bases not matched to a gene. The CDR3 runs 16 residues. Germline V gene data show CDR1 as SGHTA and CDR2 as FQGTGA. DNA of the CDR3: TGTGCCAGCAGCTTAACCCGACTAGCGGGGGCCAATGAGCAGTTCTTC. Translated: CASSLTRLAGANEQFF.

This clonotype has only one observation. This chain links TRBV12-3 or TRBV12-4 with TRBJ2-3; 13 bases agree with TRBD2. The V gene end was trimmed by 2 bases and the J gene end by 7 bases; junction bases not matched to a gene: 6. The CDR3 has 16 amino acids. DNA for the CDR3: TGTGCCAGCAGTTTAACTAGCGGGGGGGCCCGAAATACGCAGTATTTT. This gives the protein CASSLTSGGARNTQYF.

This clonotype occurred a few times. This chain joins TRBV12-3 or TRBV12-4 and TRBJ2-1; TRBD1 or TRBD2 may be the D gene (6 bases each). The length of the CDR3 is 15 residues. Trimming removed 5 bases at V and 1 base at J, with 12 bases between. CDR3 bases: TGTGCCAGCAGTACAAGGGGGGCTTCCTACAATGAGCAGTTCTTC. Its translation: CASSTRGASYNEQFF.

The chain carries TRBV11-2 and TRBJ2-1, with 8 bases aligning to TRBD2. The germline V gene has CDR1 SGHAT and CDR2 FQNNGV. V trimming: 3 bases; J trimming: 2 bases; junction bases outside the gene matches: 3. The CDR3 totals 15 residues. The CDR3 loop is CASSFIAGPYNEQFF. In DNA form, the CDR3 reads TGTGCCAGCAGCTTCATAGCGGGGCCCTACAATGAGCAGTTCTTC.

The gene calls are TRBV9 and TRBJ2-7; TRBD1 matches at 10 bases. The CDR3 loop spans 15 amino acids. J was trimmed by 6 bases and V by 0 bases; bases with no gene match: 6. CDR1 and CDR2 from the germline V gene are SGDLS and YYNGEE. The CDR3 sequence: CASSVVPTGGSEQYF. The CDR3 nucleotides are TGTGCCAGCAGCGTAGTCCCGACAGGGGGCTCCGAGCAGTACTTC.

Comment on this clonotype: No DNA is shown, since the ends of the CDR3 on it are uncertain; the CDR3 is the one TCRdb lists. This chain connects TRBV7-9 to TRBJ2-7; the table gives TRBD1 as D, unverified against the DNA. Germline loops: CDR1 SEHNR, CDR2 FQNEAQ (reference sequence). The CDR3 is 15 amino acids in total, end residues counted. CDR3 sequence reads: CASILARQGTYEQYF.

The V call is TRBV14, the J call TRBJ1-6; D possibly corresponds to TRBD1 (5 bases). The V gene lost 6 bases and the J gene lost 6 bases, with 9 bases spanning the gap. Germline CDR1 reads SGHDN; CDR2 reads FVKESK. The CDR3 is 13 amino acids. CDR3 sequence: CASRETVNSPLHF. In DNA form, the CDR3 reads TGTGCCAGCAGGGAGACAGTTAATTCACCCCTCCACTTT. Supplemented by reference TRBV14 and TRBJ1-6, the full variable domain reads EAGVTQFPSHSVIEKGQTVTLRCDPISGHDNLYWYRRVMGKEIKFLLHFVKESKQDESGMPNNRFLAERTGGTYSTLKVQPAELEDSGVYFCASRETVNSPLHFGNGTRLTVT.

The gene calls are TRBV12-5 and TRBJ2-3; 7 bases agree with TRBD2. V lost 6 bases, J lost 6 bases, and 12 bases stayed unmatched. Germline assignment: CDR1 LGHNT and CDR2 FRNRAP. This CDR3 is 15 amino acids long. The CDR3: CASGPRGDRVDTQYF. The CDR3 bases are TGTGCTAGTGGGCCCCGGGGGGACCGGGTGGATACGCAGTATTTT.

The chain joins TRBV5-1 to TRBJ2-3; TRBD2 aligns across 8 bases. CDR3 size: 13 residues. Germline V gene data show CDR1 as SGHRS and CDR2 as YFSETQ. The V segment lost 3 bases and the J segment 7 bases; nucleotides outside the gene matches: 4. The CDR3 DNA follows: TGCGCCAGCAGCTCGGGTAGCGGGAATACGCAGTATTTT. Translation gives CASSSGSGNTQYF.

The rearrangement links TRBV30 to TRBJ2-1; 9 nucleotides line up with TRBD2. The trim removed 0 bases at V and 7 bases at J, leaving 7 bases unmatched. Germline-derived CDR1 and CDR2 are GTSNPN and SVGIG (reference sequence). The CDR3 has 15 residues. CDR3 in amino acids: CAWSVQGTSRNEQFF. The CDR3 bases are TGTGCCTGGAGTGTACAGGGGACTAGCCGTAATGAGCAGTTCTTC.